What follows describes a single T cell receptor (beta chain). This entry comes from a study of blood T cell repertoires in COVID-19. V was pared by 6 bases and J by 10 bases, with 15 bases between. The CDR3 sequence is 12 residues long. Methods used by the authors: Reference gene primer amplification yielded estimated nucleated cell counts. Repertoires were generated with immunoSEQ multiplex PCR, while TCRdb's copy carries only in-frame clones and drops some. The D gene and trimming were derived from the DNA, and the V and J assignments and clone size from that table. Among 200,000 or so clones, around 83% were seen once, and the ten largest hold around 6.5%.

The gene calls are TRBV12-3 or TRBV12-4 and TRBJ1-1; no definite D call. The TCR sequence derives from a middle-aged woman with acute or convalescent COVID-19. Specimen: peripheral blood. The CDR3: CASRSNPGGAFF. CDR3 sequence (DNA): TGTGCCAGCAGGTCAAACCCCGGAGGAGCTTTCTTT.